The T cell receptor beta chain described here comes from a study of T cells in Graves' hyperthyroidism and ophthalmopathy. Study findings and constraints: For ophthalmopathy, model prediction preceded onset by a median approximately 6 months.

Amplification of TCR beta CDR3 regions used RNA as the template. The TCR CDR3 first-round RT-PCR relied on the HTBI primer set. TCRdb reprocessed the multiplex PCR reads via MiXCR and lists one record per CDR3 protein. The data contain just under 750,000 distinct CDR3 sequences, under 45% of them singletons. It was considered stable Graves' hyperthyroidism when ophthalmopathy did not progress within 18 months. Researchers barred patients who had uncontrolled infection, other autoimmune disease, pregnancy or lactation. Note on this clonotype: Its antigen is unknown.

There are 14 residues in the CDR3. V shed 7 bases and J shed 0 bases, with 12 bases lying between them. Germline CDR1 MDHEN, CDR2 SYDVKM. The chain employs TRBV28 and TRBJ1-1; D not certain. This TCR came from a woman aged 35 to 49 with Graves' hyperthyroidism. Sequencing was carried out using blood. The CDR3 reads CASTLAGVNTEAFF. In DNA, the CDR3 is TGTGCCAGCACACTTGCGGGAGTGAACACTGAAGCTTTCTTT.